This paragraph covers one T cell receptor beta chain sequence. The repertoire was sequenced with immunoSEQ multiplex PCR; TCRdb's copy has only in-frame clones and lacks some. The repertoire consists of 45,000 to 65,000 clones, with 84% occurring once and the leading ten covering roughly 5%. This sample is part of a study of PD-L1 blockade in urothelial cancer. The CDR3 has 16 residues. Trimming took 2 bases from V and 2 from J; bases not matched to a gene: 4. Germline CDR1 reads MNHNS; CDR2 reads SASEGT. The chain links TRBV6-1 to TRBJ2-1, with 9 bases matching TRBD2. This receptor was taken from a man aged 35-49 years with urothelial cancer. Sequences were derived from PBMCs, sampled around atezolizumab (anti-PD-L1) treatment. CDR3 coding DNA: TGTGCCAGCAGTGAAAATCTAGCGGGGCCCTACAATGAGCAGTTCTTC. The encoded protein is CASSENLAGPYNEQFF.